One sample yielded the 11 T cell receptor beta chains listed below, sequenced in a study of OX40 agonist ivuxolimab in advanced cancers. The receptor library was made with the immunoSEQ multiplex PCR assay. The source is immuneACCESS, and TCRdb retained only in-frame sequences with V and J called. Part of the clones is not carried over; for the studies checked, unresolved V genes explain less than half of this, and the remainder is unexplained. Here the sample has under 20,000 clones; about 80% occur a single time. The ten largest clones capture 45% to 50% of the sample. The sample here was CD4+ or CD8+ T cells sorted from blood, taken in a trial of the OX40 agonist ivuxolimab. The receptors come from an adult with an advanced solid tumor such as melanoma, head and neck, liver or kidney cancer.

The J gene is TRBJ1-3, the V gene TRBV5-1, with D possibly matching TRBD1 (5 bases). In germline, CDR1 is SGHRS, CDR2 YFSETQ. This CDR3 is built from 14 residues. V lost 5 bases to trimming and J lost 0 bases, with 9 bases between them. The CDR3 region has the DNA TGCGCCAGCAGGCCGGGGGACTCTGGAAACACCATATATTTT. The encoded protein is CASRPGDSGNTIYF. Using reference TRBV5-1 and TRBJ1-3 for the parts outside the CDR3, the full variable domain is KAGVTQTPRYLIKTRGQQVTLSCSPISGHRSVSWYQQTPGQGLQFLFEYFSETQRNKGNFPGRFSGRQFSNSRSEMNVSTLELGDSALYLCASRPGDSGNTIYFGEGSWLTVV.

This chain links TRBV7-9 with TRBJ2-3; D gene uncertain. V gave up 8 bases and J gave up 0 bases, with 12 bases separating them. CDR1 SEHNR and CDR2 FQNEAQ come from the germline V gene (reference sequence). The CDR3 totals 14 residues. CDR3 region: CASLRPYSTDTQYF. CDR3 coding DNA: TGTGCCAGCCTTCGACCGTACAGCACAGATACGCAGTATTTT.

The chain employs TRBV5-8 and TRBJ2-7; D is undetermined. V was cut by 0 bases and J by 4 bases, with 8 bases left in between. The CDR3 contains 13 residues. CDR1 and CDR2 from the germline V gene are SGHTS and YDEGEE. DNA of the CDR3: TGTGCCAGCAGCTTGGTCAATTTATACGAGCAGTACTTC. Translating gives CASSLVNLYEQYF.

This rearrangement joins TRBV4-3 to TRBJ1-2; tentatively, D is TRBD1 (5 bases). The CDR3 runs to 16 residues. CDR1 and CDR2 from the germline V gene are LGHNA and YSLEER. V lost 3 bases and J 2 bases, leaving 16 bases between the germline ends. The CDR3 loop is CASSQGHRWTNYGYTF. CDR3 nucleotide sequence: TGCGCCAGCAGCCAGGGTCACAGGTGGACCAACTATGGCTACACCTTC.

V usage is TRBV19 and J usage is TRBJ1-2, with 9 bases lining up with TRBD1. CDR3 length equals 15 residues. Germline V gene data show CDR1 as LNHDA and CDR2 as SQIVND (reference sequence). After removal of 3 bases from V and 6 bases from J, the junction contained 8 bases not matched to a gene. The DNA of the CDR3 is TGTGCCAGTAGTATCCAACAGGGGGCTCTGGATGGCTACACCTTC. This codes for CASSIQQGALDGYTF. Supplemented by reference TRBV19 and TRBJ1-2, the full variable domain reads DGGITQSPKYLFRKEGQNVTLSCEQNLNHDAMYWYRQDPGQGLRLIYYSQIVNDFQKGDIAEGYSVSREKKESFPLTVTSAQKNPTAFYLCASSIQQGALDGYTFGSGTRLTVV.

The rearrangement links TRBV4-3 to TRBJ1-1; no clear D gene. In germline, CDR1 is LGHNA, CDR2 YSLEER. CDR3 length equals 13 residues. Deletions cut 1 base from V and 4 bases from J, with 7 bases between. The DNA for the CDR3 is TGCGCCAGCAGCCAAGGGAGAGCCACTGAAGCTTTCTTT. Amino acids: CASSQGRATEAFF.

The chain has TRBV20-1 and TRBJ1-2; TRBD1 is a possible D gene (5 bases). Trimming removed 5 bases from V and 10 bases from J, with 11 bases in between. Germline loops: CDR1 DFQATT, CDR2 SNEGSKA (reference sequence). This CDR3 has 10 amino acids. In nucleotides, the CDR3 is TGCAGTGCTTTTACAGGAGACTACACCTTC. Its translation is CSAFTGDYTF.

This clone was detected many times. This sequence joins TRBV7-8 and TRBJ2-1; 10 positions agree with TRBD2. There are 18 residues in the CDR3. J was trimmed by 1 base and V by 2 bases; bases with no gene match: 8. The germline gives CDR1 SGHVS, CDR2 FQNEAQ. The DNA for the CDR3 is TGTGCCAGCAGCTTAACGAGCGGGAGGGCCCTGTCCTACAATGAGCAGTTCTTC. The encoded protein is CASSLTSGRALSYNEQFF.

The chain carries TRBV7-9 and TRBJ1-2; TRBD1 matches 10 bases. CDR3 length: 15 residues. V was clipped by 5 bases and J by 8 bases; unmatched bases: 11. CDR1 is SEHNR, CDR2 FQNEAQ, per germline (reference sequence). DNA of the CDR3: TGTGCCAGCAGCAGCCGGGACAGGGGTGTTACCGGCTACACCTTC. It codes for CASSSRDRGVTGYTF.

This clone was seen once. CDR3 in DNA: TGTGCCAGCAGCCGACGGGACAGGGTAGGAGAGACCCAGTACTTC. It is translated as CASSRRDRVGETQYF. The chain carries TRBV4-2 and TRBJ2-5, with 9 positions matching TRBD1. The CDR3 runs 15 residues. Germline lookup yields CDR1 LGHNA and CDR2 YNFKEQ. The trim removed 4 bases at V and 4 bases at J, leaving 7 bases unmatched.

CDR3 in amino acids: CASSQVTDTQYF. In nucleotides, the CDR3 is TGTGCCAGCAGCCAAGTCACAGATACGCAGTATTTT. The genes are TRBV5-6 and TRBJ2-3; no definite D call. V was clipped by 4 bases and J by 2 bases, with 5 bases between them. Looked up from germline, CDR1 is SGHDT and CDR2 is YYEEEE. This CDR3 region has 12 residues.